One sample yielded the 21 T cell receptor beta chains listed below, sequenced in a study of PD-1 blockade in classical Hodgkin lymphoma. The method was immunoSEQ multiplex PCR; TCRdb's version includes in-frame clones alone and lacks a portion of them. The sample consists of approximately 100,000 clones, about 89% of them appearing once. Relapse was seen in all patients after autologous stem cell transplantation, and brentuximab vedotin exposure was variable. The specimen was peripheral blood mononuclear cells (PBMCs), collected before the second cycle of nivolumab. All receptors come from a human donor with classical Hodgkin lymphoma.

The chain carries TRBV7-2 and TRBJ1-4, with 8 nucleotides matching TRBD1. With V trimmed by 4 bases and J by 7 bases, 5 bases remained unmatched. Per germline, CDR1 SGHTA and CDR2 FQGNSA. The CDR3 sequence is 14 residues long. CDR3 protein: CASSSTGVVEKLFF. The CDR3 DNA reads as TGTGCCAGCAGCTCGACAGGGGTGGTTGAAAAACTGTTTTTT.

The genes are TRBV19 and TRBJ1-6, with 9 bases matching TRBD1. V was pared by 3 bases and J by 11 bases, with 11 bases of the junction left unmatched. Germline values: CDR1 LNHDA, CDR2 SQIVND (reference sequence). This CDR3 spans 16 amino acids. The CDR3 spells CASSISGQGSYPPLHF. DNA for the CDR3: TGTGCCAGTAGTATTTCTGGACAGGGGTCCTATCCACCCCTCCACTTT.

The sample holds a few counts of this clone. The gene calls are TRBV6-1 and TRBJ2-7; D may be TRBD1 (5 bases). CDR1 MNHNS and CDR2 SASEGT come from the germline V gene. The V end was cut by 0 bases, the J end by 4 bases, with 13 bases between. This CDR3 has 15 amino acids. Here the CDR3 DNA reads TGTGCCAGCAGTGAAGCAGCCTGGACACTGTACGAGCAGTACTTC. Encoded protein: CASSEAAWTLYEQYF.

The chain has TRBV19 and TRBJ1-5; TRBD1 is a possible D gene (6 bases). Germline V gene data show CDR1 as LNHDA and CDR2 as SQIVND (reference sequence). Trimming cost V 3 bases and J 2 bases, with 11 bases left between them. The CDR3 is 15 residues long. The CDR3 sequence is CASSIIRGGNQPQHF. The CDR3 DNA reads TGTGCCAGTAGTATTATCAGGGGCGGCAATCAGCCCCAGCATTTT.

This clone was found once. This chain uses TRBV7-6 with TRBJ2-5, with D uncertain. The DNA end lines up better with TRBJ2-7; the J call may be wrong. Germline CDR1 is SGHVS and CDR2 is FNYEAQ. The CDR3 sequence is 12 residues long. For the CDR3, the DNA is TGTGCCAGCAGCTTACAGTCTTACGAGCAGTACTTC. It translates to CASSLQSYEQYF.

V usage is TRBV5-1 and J usage is TRBJ2-2, with 11 bases fitting TRBD2. CDR3 length: 16 amino acids. V trimming: 2 bases; J trimming: 6 bases; junction bases outside the gene matches: 6. Germline assignment: CDR1 SGHRS and CDR2 YFSETQ. The CDR3 DNA is TGCGCCAGCAGCTTTTTAGCGGGGGGGCCTCCCGGGGAGCTGTTTTTT. This translates into CASSFLAGGPPGELFF.

The rearrangement joins TRBV21-1 to TRBJ2-2; TRBD1 is the table's D call, not checked against the DNA. TRBV21-1 is annotated as a pseudogene. The CDR3 covers 17 residues. CDR3 protein: CASSKGTTGGDTGELFF. DNA of the CDR3: TGTGCCAGCAGCAAAGGGACGACAGGAGGCGACACCGGGGAGCTGTTTTTT.

The rearrangement uses TRBV7-9 and TRBJ1-1; no firm D call. Trimming left V 5 bases short and J 1 base short, with 14 bases between. There are 15 residues in the CDR3. Germline CDR1 SEHNR, CDR2 FQNEAQ (reference sequence). CDR3 in amino acids: CASSPSGGTNTEAFF. CDR3 coding DNA: TGTGCCAGCAGCCCCTCGGGTGGCACGAACACTGAAGCTTTCTTT.

J is TRBJ1-5 and V is TRBV6-1; 9 nucleotides agree with TRBD1. From germline, CDR1 is MNHNS and CDR2 SASEGT. This CDR3 has 14 amino acids. J lost 5 bases, V lost 3 bases, and 2 bases had no gene match. The DNA of the CDR3 is TGTGCCAGCAGTGACGGACAGGGGCATCAGCCCCAGCATTTT. It encodes CASSDGQGHQPQHF.

The chain uses TRBV4-1 and TRBJ2-3; D is ambiguous. Per the germline V gene, CDR1 is MGHRA and CDR2 is YSYEKL. This CDR3 comprises 14 residues. Trimming took off 4 bases at V and 5 bases at J, with 13 bases between the two ends. The CDR3 DNA sequence: TGCGCCAGCAGCCGGGTTGGGGAAGGAGATACGCAGTATTTT. It specifies CASSRVGEGDTQYF.

The rearrangement joins TRBV19 to TRBJ2-3; 8 nucleotides align to TRBD1. Germline V gene lookup returns CDR1 LNHDA and CDR2 SQIVND (reference sequence). V lost 6 bases, J lost 0 bases, and 5 bases stayed unmatched. The CDR3 has 15 amino acids. CDR3 coding DNA: TGTGCCAGTAGCACGACAGGGGTTAGCACAGATACGCAGTATTTT. Translation gives CASSTTGVSTDTQYF.

This chain uses TRBV6-6 with TRBJ2-7; D is undetermined. There are 12 residues in the CDR3. The germline V gene has CDR1 MNHNY and CDR2 SVGAGI (reference sequence). V gave up 2 bases and J gave up 5 bases, with 7 bases separating them. CDR3 bases: TGTGCCAGCAGTTACGGGCAACACGAGCAGTACTTC. Its protein product is CASSYGQHEQYF.

This rearrangement joins TRBV7-2 to TRBJ2-7; 7 bases match TRBD1. The CDR3 has 13 amino acids. Germline CDR1 SGHTA, CDR2 FQGNSA. The V and J ends lost 3 bases and 2 bases, in that order; junction bases with no gene match: 1. CDR3 protein: CASSFGTAYEQYF. CDR3 DNA: TGTGCCAGCAGCTTCGGGACAGCCTACGAGCAGTACTTC.

Points on this clone: Other DNA sequences of this sample code for an identical CDR3. V gene TRBV6-5 combines with J gene TRBJ2-6; D could derive from TRBD1 or TRBD2 (5 bases each). This CDR3 spans 15 amino acids. Trimming stripped 2 bases from V and 4 bases from J, with 9 bases between. Germline CDR1 reads MNHEY; CDR2 reads SVGAGI. The CDR3 DNA sequence: TGTGCCAGCAGTTACGGGGGTTCCGGGGCCAACGTCCTGACTTTC. Protein sequence: CASSYGGSGANVLTF.

The J gene is TRBJ1-2, the V gene TRBV11-2; a possible D gene is TRBD1 (5 bases). In germline, CDR1 is SGHAT, CDR2 FQNNGV. The V and J ends lost 1 base and 7 bases respectively, with 10 bases between them. The CDR3 consists of 13 residues. The CDR3 is CASSLGQGGGYTF. CDR3 DNA: TGTGCCAGCAGCTTAGGGCAGGGTGGTGGCTACACCTTC.

This rearrangement joins TRBV7-2 to TRBJ1-2; TRBD1 might be the D (5 bases). Looked up from germline, CDR1 is SGHTA and CDR2 is FQGNSA. The CDR3 has 14 residues. The V gene lost 3 bases and the J gene lost 4 bases, with 12 bases spanning the gap. DNA for the CDR3: TGTGCCAGCAGCTTGTCCGGGACCTCCTATGGCTACACCTTC. Translating it yields CASSLSGTSYGYTF. Combining the CDR3 with reference TRBV7-2 and TRBJ1-2 gives the whole variable domain GAGVSQSPSNKVTEKGKDVELRCDPISGHTALYWYRQSLGQGLEFLIYFQGNSAPDKSGLPSDRFSAERTGGSVSTLTIQRTQQEDSAVYLCASSLSGTSYGYTFGSGTRLTVV.

The CDR3 DNA follows: TGTGCCAGCATAGCTAGCTCTGGAAACACCATATATTTT. Its translation: CASIASSGNTIYF. This chain links TRBV27 with TRBJ1-3; D call uncertain. V was trimmed by 7 bases and J by 0 bases, leaving 7 bases between them. Germline assignment: CDR1 MNHEY and CDR2 SMNVEV (reference sequence). The CDR3 loop spans 13 amino acids.

This chain uses TRBV7-3 with TRBJ2-1; TRBD2 is a possible D gene (6 bases). CDR3 length: 18 amino acids. The germline gives CDR1 SGHTA, CDR2 FQGTGA. V gave up 2 bases and J gave up 0 bases, with 17 bases separating them. The CDR3 protein is CASSLGPGAGSSYNEQFF. CDR3 in DNA: TGTGCCAGCAGCTTAGGCCCTGGGGCGGGAAGCTCCTACAATGAGCAGTTCTTC.

There are a few counts of this clone. J is TRBJ1-2 and V is TRBV7-9, with D possibly matching TRBD1 (6 bases). This CDR3 has 12 amino acids. The germline CDR1 and CDR2 sequences are SEHNR and FQNEAQ (reference sequence). Trimming shortened V by 5 bases and J by 10 bases, and 14 bases separated the two germline ends. CDR3 DNA sequence: TGTGCCAGCAGCGCAACAGGGTCGGACTACACCTTC. Its protein product is CASSATGSDYTF. Full variable domain (outside the CDR3, taken from reference TRBV7-9 and TRBJ1-2): DTGVSQNPRHKITKRGQNVTFRCDPISEHNRLYWYRQTLGQGPEFLTYFQNEAQLEKSRLLSDRFSAERPKGSFSTLEIQRTEQGDSAMYLCASSATGSDYTFGSGTRLTVV.

V is TRBV4-2 and J is TRBJ1-3, with D perhaps matching TRBD1 (5 bases). The length of the CDR3 is 16 residues. Germline V CDR1 and CDR2: LGHNA, YNFKEQ. Trimming took off 0 bases at V and 2 bases at J, with 11 bases between the two ends. CDR3 sequence reads: CASSQEPQAPGNTIYF. The CDR3 DNA reads TGTGCCAGCAGCCAAGAACCACAGGCTCCTGGAAACACCATATATTTT.

This rearrangement joins TRBV18 to TRBJ1-2; D unresolved. Germline CDR1 KGHSH, CDR2 LQKENI. The CDR3 runs to 14 residues. Between the trimmed V and J ends, which lost 6 bases and 0 bases, there was a span of 11 bases. CDR3 residues: CASSRRGANYGYTF. The CDR3 DNA reads as TGTGCCAGCTCCCGTCGTGGGGCTAACTATGGCTACACCTTC. The full variable domain, with the rest looked up from reference TRBV18 and TRBJ1-2, is NAGVMQNPRHLVRRRGQEARLRCSPMKGHSHVYWYRQLPEEGLKFMVYLQKENIIDESGMPKERFSAEFPKEGPSILRIQQVVRGDSAAYFCASSRRGANYGYTFGSGTRLTVV.